One and the same sample provided the 28 T cell receptor beta chains below, sequenced in a study of blood T cell repertoires in COVID-19. This table comes from immunoSEQ multiplex PCR, and its TCRdb copy is limited to in-frame clones, with some not included. Of roughly 60,000 clones listed, roughly 92% are singletons. The sequenced material came from peripheral blood. The source is a human donor in a cohort sampled during active COVID-19.

V gene TRBV10-3 combines with J gene TRBJ2-5; D is possibly TRBD1 (6 bases). The V end was cut by 3 bases, the J end by 5 bases, with 16 bases between. CDR1 and CDR2 from the germline V gene are ENHRY and SYGVKD. This CDR3 comprises 15 residues. The CDR3 spells CAISDPGGKAETQYF. The DNA for the CDR3 is TGTGCCATCAGTGACCCTGGGGGCAAAGCGGAGACCCAGTACTTC.

The chain links TRBV7-2 to TRBJ1-2; 8 nucleotides agree with TRBD1. CDR1 and CDR2 from the germline V gene are SGHTA and FQGNSA. After removal of 5 bases from V and 5 bases from J, the junction contained 4 bases not matched to a gene. The CDR3 covers 13 residues. This chain's CDR3 is CASSTGGAYGYTF. The CDR3 DNA reads as TGTGCCAGCAGCACAGGGGGGGCTTATGGCTACACCTTC.

This chain connects TRBV27 to TRBJ1-5, with D possibly TRBD1 on 5 matching bases. Trimming cost V 5 bases and J 4 bases, with 15 bases left between them. The length of the CDR3 is 15 residues. Germline CDR1 MNHEY, CDR2 SMNVEV (reference sequence). Written as DNA, the CDR3 is TGTGCCAGCAGTATTTTAGGGGATTTGAATCAGCCCCAGCATTTT. Encoded protein: CASSILGDLNQPQHF.

V is TRBV9 and J is TRBJ1-4; unclear D gene. The CDR3 has 14 residues. CDR1 is SGDLS, CDR2 YYNGEE, per germline. The V gene lost 0 bases and the J gene lost 8 bases, with 11 bases spanning the gap. CDR3 sequence: CASSVGVAEEKLFF. The CDR3 DNA is TGTGCCAGCAGCGTAGGCGTTGCGGAGGAAAAACTGTTTTTT.

The chain couples TRBV14 to TRBJ2-1, with 9 bases aligning to TRBD2. J gave up 6 bases and V 5 bases, and 11 bases lay outside the gene matches. The CDR3 is 16 residues long. CDR1 is SGHDN and CDR2 is FVKESK in the germline V gene. The chain's CDR3 is CASSSSGKALSNEQFF. The CDR3 DNA reads as TGTGCCAGCAGCTCTAGCGGGAAGGCCCTTAGCAATGAGCAGTTCTTC. Filled out from reference TRBV14 and TRBJ2-1, the complete variable domain reads EAGVTQFPSHSVIEKGQTVTLRCDPISGHDNLYWYRRVMGKEIKFLLHFVKESKQDESGMPNNRFLAERTGGTYSTLKVQPAELEDSGVYFCASSSSGKALSNEQFFGPGTRLTVL.

J is TRBJ1-3 and V is TRBV29-1; possibly TRBD1 for D (5 bases). V was pared by 2 bases and J by 4 bases, with 15 bases between. The CDR3 consists of 15 residues. The germline CDR1 and CDR2 sequences are SQVTM and ANQGSEA. Written as DNA, the CDR3 is TGCAGCGTTGAAAGGGGTCGAGACCGAGGAAACACCATATATTTT. Protein: CSVERGRDRGNTIYF.

The DNA for the CDR3 is TGTGCCAGCAGCAAAGATATTGAACAGGGCAGTCCCCCAAGAGGGAATGAGCAGTTCTTC. Protein: CASSKDIEQGSPPRGNEQFF. The rearrangement uses TRBV21-1 and TRBJ2-1; the table gives TRBD1 as D, unverified against the DNA. TRBV21-1 is a documented pseudogene. The CDR3 is 20 amino acids.

V is TRBV4-1 and J is TRBJ2-3; TRBD2 matches 12 bases. This CDR3 region has 20 residues. The V gene's germline CDR1 is MGHRA and CDR2 YSYEKL. Trimming removed 3 bases from V and 4 bases from J; junction bases left unmatched: 17. The CDR3 protein is CASSHGRQGVPSGGADTQYF. The DNA of the CDR3 is TGCGCCAGCAGCCACGGGAGACAGGGGGTTCCTAGCGGGGGGGCAGATACGCAGTATTTT.

The chain recombines TRBV18 with TRBJ1-5; D unclear. Germline loops: CDR1 KGHSH, CDR2 LQKENI. Trimming took off 3 bases at V and 4 bases at J, with 13 bases between the two ends. The CDR3 sequence is 15 residues long. In nucleotides, the CDR3 is TGTGCCAGCTCACCGGAGCAGCTCCCTAATCAGCCCCAGCATTTT. It encodes CASSPEQLPNQPQHF.

Written as DNA, the CDR3 is TGCGCCAGCAGCCGTGGGACAGGGGGATGGGACACTGAAGCTTTCTTT. This encodes CASSRGTGGWDTEAFF. V is TRBV5-1 and J is TRBJ1-1; 11 nucleotides line up with TRBD1. This CDR3 region has 16 residues. V shed 4 bases and J 3 bases; nucleotides not matched to a gene: 8. Per the germline V gene, CDR1 is SGHRS and CDR2 is YFSETQ.

The chain carries TRBV19 and TRBJ2-7, with TRBD2 matching over 7 bases. Germline CDR1 is LNHDA and CDR2 is SQIVND (reference sequence). This CDR3 contains 14 residues. The V and J ends lost 3 bases and 3 bases, in that order; junction bases with no gene match: 5. CDR3 sequence reads: CASSIGGEIYEQYF. The CDR3 DNA follows: TGTGCCAGTAGTATTGGGGGGGAGATCTACGAGCAGTACTTC.

The rearrangement joins TRBV18 to TRBJ1-2, with 10 bases lining up with TRBD1. Germline CDR1 reads KGHSH; CDR2 reads LQKENI. The CDR3 spans 16 residues. V dropped 4 bases and J dropped 1; count of bases not matched to a gene: 6. The CDR3 sequence: CASSLGTGANNYGYTF. The CDR3 DNA reads as TGTGCCAGCTCACTAGGGACAGGGGCGAATAACTATGGCTACACCTTC.

The chain uses TRBV28 and TRBJ1-1; D perhaps matches TRBD1 (6 bases). The CDR3 runs 15 residues. The V end lost 3 bases, the J end lost 4 bases, and 15 bases lay between the germline ends. Germline V CDR1 and CDR2: MDHEN, SYDVKM. The CDR3 protein is CASSFPRGGGTEAFF. CDR3 bases: TGTGCCAGCAGTTTCCCCAGGGGCGGGGGCACTGAAGCTTTCTTT.

The chain recombines TRBV7-2 with TRBJ2-4, with TRBD2 identical over 9 bases. V lost 0 bases to trimming and J lost 3 bases; unmatched junction nucleotides: 3. Germline values: CDR1 SGHTA, CDR2 FQGNSA. This CDR3 is built from 16 residues. The CDR3, as DNA: TGTGCCAGCAGCTTAGCGGGTAGCGGGGGCAAAAACATTCAGTACTTC. Translating it yields CASSLAGSGGKNIQYF.

The chain has TRBV29-1 and TRBJ2-2; D gene unclear. Looked up from germline, CDR1 is SQVTM and CDR2 is ANQGSEA. Trimming left V 7 bases short and J 8 bases short, with 14 bases between. This CDR3 comprises 12 residues. CDR3 amino acids: CSAGVNTGELFF. The CDR3 nucleotides are TGCAGCGCCGGAGTTAATACAGGGGAGCTGTTTTTT.

The rearrangement joins TRBV6-5 to TRBJ2-1; TRBD2 aligns across 8 bases. J gave up 8 bases and V 7 bases, and 1 base lay outside the gene matches. Germline CDR1 is MNHEY and CDR2 is SVGAGI. The CDR3 has 11 residues. The CDR3 nucleotides are TGTGCCAGCAAGACTAGCGATGAGCAGTTCTTC. Its protein is CASKTSDEQFF.

The genes are TRBV7-8 and TRBJ2-3, with D possibly TRBD1 on 5 matching bases. This CDR3 region has 15 residues. V was clipped by 5 bases and J by 2 bases, with 14 bases between them. Germline CDR1 SGHVS, CDR2 FQNEAQ. Here the CDR3 reads CASSANRFNTDTQYF. The CDR3 coding sequence is TGTGCCAGCAGCGCCAACAGGTTCAACACAGATACGCAGTATTTT.

This chain joins TRBV11-3 and TRBJ2-3; 8 nucleotides agree with TRBD2. The germline V gene encodes CDR1 SGHNT and CDR2 YENEEA. V was pared by 5 bases and J by 6 bases, with 1 base of the junction left unmatched. This CDR3 comprises 12 residues. For the CDR3, the DNA is TGTGCCAGCAGCCCGGGGGGGGATACGCAGTATTTT. The encoded protein is CASSPGGDTQYF.

V gene TRBV2 combines with J gene TRBJ2-5, with TRBD1 identical over 9 bases. This CDR3 has 12 residues. Germline CDR1 is SNHLY and CDR2 is FYNNEI. V was pared by 8 bases and J by 5 bases, with 3 bases of the junction left unmatched. The CDR3 nucleotides are TGTGCCAGCCAACAGGGGGCGGAGACCCAGTACTTC. It translates to CASQQGAETQYF.

The V and J genes are TRBV5-4 and TRBJ2-4, with 9 bases identical to TRBD1. The V gene end was trimmed by 2 bases and the J gene end by 6 bases; junction bases not matched to a gene: 3. Germline V gene lookup returns CDR1 SGHNT and CDR2 YYREEE (reference sequence). The CDR3 length is 14 residues. The CDR3 loop is CASSFMGQGNIQYF. CDR3 sequence (DNA): TGTGCCAGCAGCTTCATGGGACAGGGAAACATTCAGTACTTC. The full variable domain, with the rest looked up from reference TRBV5-4 and TRBJ2-4, is ETGVTQSPTHLIKTRGQQVTLRCSSQSGHNTVSWYQQALGQGPQFIFQYYREEENGRGNFPPRFSGLQFPNYSSELNVNALELDDSALYLCASSFMGQGNIQYFGAGTRLSVL.

This chain uses TRBV30 with TRBJ1-2; D gene unclear. Germline V lookup: CDR1 GTSNPN, CDR2 SVGIG (reference sequence). The CDR3 loop spans 14 amino acids. V lost 5 bases and J lost 8, with 21 bases in between. CDR3 DNA sequence: TGTGCCTGGTCTTTATCTTCCCTCCCCTACGGCTACACCTTC. This translates into CAWSLSSLPYGYTF.

The chain links TRBV7-2 to TRBJ2-2; 7 bases are a match to TRBD2. Germline CDR1 reads SGHTA; CDR2 reads FQGNSA. This CDR3 region has 16 residues. Trimming took 4 bases from V and 5 from J; bases not matched to a gene: 10. This chain's CDR3 is CASSSRGGAMTGELFF. The CDR3, as DNA: TGTGCCAGCAGCTCCCGGGGAGGGGCGATGACCGGGGAGCTGTTTTTT.

This chain uses TRBV30 with TRBJ2-7; 13 nucleotides align to TRBD2. The ends lost 3 bases at V and 6 bases at J; junction bases unmatched: 5. This CDR3 comprises 14 residues. Germline V gene sequence: CDR1 GTSNPN, CDR2 SVGIG (reference sequence). CDR3 bases: TGTGCCTGGAGAGGACTAGCGGGAGATGCCGAGCAGTACTTC. It is translated as CAWRGLAGDAEQYF. Supplemented by reference TRBV30 and TRBJ2-7, the full variable domain reads SQTIHQWPATLVQPVGSPLSLECTVEGTSNPNLYWYRQAAGRGLQLLFYSVGIGQISSEVPQNLSASRPQDRQFILSSKKLLLSDSGFYLCAWRGLAGDAEQYFGPGTRLTVT.

This chain connects TRBV7-8 to TRBJ1-1; D is ambiguous. This CDR3 has 16 residues. The germline V and J ends were trimmed by 2 bases and 0 bases, with 13 bases remaining between them. Germline CDR1 and CDR2: SGHVS and FQNEAQ. CDR3 in DNA: TGTGCCAGCAGCTTAATATCTTCCGGGATGAACACTGAAGCTTTCTTT. Residues: CASSLISSGMNTEAFF.

The V call is TRBV25-1, the J call TRBJ1-1; TRBD1 is a possible D gene (6 bases). The CDR3 totals 11 residues. Germline V CDR1 and CDR2: MGHDK, SYGVNS. The V gene lost 7 bases and the J gene lost 4 bases, with 7 bases spanning the gap. The CDR3: CASTRGTEAFF. CDR3 sequence (DNA): TGTGCCAGCACCAGGGGCACTGAAGCTTTCTTT.

The CDR3 DNA reads as TGCAGCGTTTCAGCGCAAACAGATACGCAGTATTTT. Its translation is CSVSAQTDTQYF. V and J are TRBV29-1 and TRBJ2-3, with no clear D. V was cut by 5 bases and J by 3 bases, with 9 bases left in between. Germline assignment: CDR1 SQVTM and CDR2 ANQGSEA. This CDR3 spans 12 amino acids.

This clone has just one count. CDR3 nucleotides: TGTGCCTGGAGTTTAGACAGCAACACTGAAGCTTTCTTT. Translation: CAWSLDSNTEAFF. The chain carries TRBV30 and TRBJ1-1; possible D gene TRBD1, 5 bases. V was shortened by 2 bases and J by 2 bases, with 9 bases between the two germline ends. The germline V gene encodes CDR1 GTSNPN and CDR2 SVGIG (reference sequence). The CDR3 consists of 13 residues.

V and J are TRBV29-1 and TRBJ1-2; 8 nucleotides agree with TRBD1. The CDR3 totals 12 residues. CDR1 and CDR2 from the germline V gene are SQVTM and ANQGSEA. This CDR3 reads CRGQGFRYGYTF. The DNA of the CDR3 is TGCAGAGGACAGGGCTTTCGCTATGGCTACACCTTC.